This T cell receptor (beta chain) was sequenced for a study of T-cell reconstitution after alpha-beta-depleted transplantation in children. This CDR3 contains 15 residues. CDR1 is LNHDA and CDR2 is SQIVND in the germline V gene (reference sequence). Trimming shortened V by 5 bases and J by 4 bases, and 17 bases separated the two germline ends. Unique molecular identifiers were used to barcode this TCRbeta library. MiXCR, run by TCRdb on the PCR reads, gives a single entry per CDR3 protein. The sample has roughly 150,000 distinct CDR3 sequences; approximately 12% are singletons. This material consisted of PBMCs, taken before TCRalphabeta/CD19-depleted stem cell transplant. The chain links TRBV19 to TRBJ1-1, with D tentatively TRBD1 (6 bases). The TCR comes from a boy between 2 and 10 years old with acute myeloid leukemia, due to receive a stem cell transplant. The CDR3 nucleotides read TGTGCCAGTAGTGCGGGAACAACAGGGAGCACTGAAGCTTTCTTT. Amino acids: CASSAGTTGSTEAFF. The variable domain in full, completed from reference TRBV19 and TRBJ1-1, reads DGGITQSPKYLFRKEGQNVTLSCEQNLNHDAMYWYRQDPGQGLRLIYYSQIVNDFQKGDIAEGYSVSREKKESFPLTVTSAQKNPTAFYLCASSAGTTGSTEAFFGQGTRLTVV.